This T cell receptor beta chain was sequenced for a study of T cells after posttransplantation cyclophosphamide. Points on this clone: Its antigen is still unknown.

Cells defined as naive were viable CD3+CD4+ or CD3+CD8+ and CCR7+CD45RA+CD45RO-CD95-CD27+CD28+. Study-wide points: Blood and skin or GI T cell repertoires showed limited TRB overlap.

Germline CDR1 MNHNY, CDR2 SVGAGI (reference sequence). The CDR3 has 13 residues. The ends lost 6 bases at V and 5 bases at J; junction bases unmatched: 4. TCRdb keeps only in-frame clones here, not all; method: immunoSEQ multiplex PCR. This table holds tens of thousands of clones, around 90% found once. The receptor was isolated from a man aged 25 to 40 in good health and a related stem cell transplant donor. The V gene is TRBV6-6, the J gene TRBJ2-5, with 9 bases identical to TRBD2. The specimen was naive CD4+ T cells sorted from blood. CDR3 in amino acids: CASRASGAETQYF. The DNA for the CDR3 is TGTGCCAGCAGGGCTAGCGGGGCTGAGACCCAGTACTTC.